This TCR beta chain comes out of a study of blood T cells in healthy people across ages. A second PCR, run for about 7 to 11 cycles, used a sample-barcoded 5' primer plus a J-beta primer mix. Paired-end reads containing CDR3 totaled no fewer than 3 million for each sample. TCRdb ran MiXCR on the 5' RACE reads and lists one entry per CDR3 protein. The data hold approximately 360,000 distinct CDR3 sequences, with about 49% observed a single time. CDR3 length: 14 amino acids. Per the germline V gene, CDR1 is DFQATT and CDR2 is SNEGSKA (reference sequence). Trimming shortened V by 2 bases and J by 0 bases, and 5 bases separated the two germline ends.

The TCR originated in a man in his sixties in good health. Specimen: blood. J is TRBJ2-6 and V is TRBV20-1; D remains unclear. The CDR3 nucleotides are TGCAGTGCTAGACTGATCTCTGGGGCCAACGTCCTGACTTTC. Residues: CSARLISGANVLTF.